This entry concerns a single T cell receptor (beta chain). Its target is unknown. Germline V gene data show CDR1 as SGHNT and CDR2 as YENEEA. V gave up 5 bases and J gave up 4 bases; unmatched junction bases: 7. CDR3 length: 14 amino acids. This sample is part of a study of cytomegalovirus exposure and HLA in healthy donors. Study-level background: T cells numbering around 200 million yielded some 120 million unique TCR beta sequences in an earlier analysis. Study conclusions and caveats: Researchers catalogued about 150 TCR beta chains as cytomegalovirus-associated. In vitro checks showed that three CMV-associated chains really do target CMV antigens.

It was with 60 Vbeta and 13 Jbeta primers that the PCR ran. Clones were sequenced by immunoSEQ multiplex PCR, and TCRdb holds only the in-frame ones, with some missing. The sample has about 140,000 clones, and its top ten clones hold around 2.2%. This sequence originates from a woman between 18 and 29 years old in good health and CMV-seronegative. Sequencing was carried out using PBMCs. The V and J genes are TRBV11-3 and TRBJ1-1; 7 positions match TRBD1. The CDR3 spells CASSPRQGFTEAFF. The CDR3 bases are TGTGCCAGCAGCCCCCGACAGGGATTCACTGAAGCTTTCTTT.